The source of this T cell receptor beta chain is a study of blood T cell repertoires in COVID-19. Here immunoSEQ multiplex PCR was the method, and the copy in TCRdb shows in-frame clones only, minus some. The sample lists about 250,000 clones; approximately 92% were seen once. The CDR3 is 14 amino acids. Per germline, CDR1 LNHDA and CDR2 SQIVND (reference sequence). V was pared by 5 bases and J by 5 bases, with 7 bases of the junction left unmatched. The clonotype comes from a woman younger than 35 who had recovered from COVID-19. V and J are TRBV19 and TRBJ1-2; 8 nucleotides agree with TRBD1. Sequencing was performed on PBMCs or T cells enriched from blood (not recorded which). This chain's CDR3 is CASSPGQGWYGYTF. DNA of the CDR3: TGTGCCAGTAGTCCTGGACAGGGTTGGTATGGCTACACCTTC.